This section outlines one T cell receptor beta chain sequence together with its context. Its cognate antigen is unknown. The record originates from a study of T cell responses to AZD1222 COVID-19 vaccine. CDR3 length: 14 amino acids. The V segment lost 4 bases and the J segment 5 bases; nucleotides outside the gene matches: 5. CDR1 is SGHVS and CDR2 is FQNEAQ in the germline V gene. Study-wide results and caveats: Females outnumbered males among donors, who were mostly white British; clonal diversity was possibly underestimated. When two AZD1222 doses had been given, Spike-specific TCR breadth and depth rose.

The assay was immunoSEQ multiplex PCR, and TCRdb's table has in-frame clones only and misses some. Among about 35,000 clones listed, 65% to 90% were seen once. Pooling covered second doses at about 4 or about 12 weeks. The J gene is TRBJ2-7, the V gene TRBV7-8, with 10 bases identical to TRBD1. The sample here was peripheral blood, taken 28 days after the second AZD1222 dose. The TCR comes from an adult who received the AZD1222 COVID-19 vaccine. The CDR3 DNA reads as TGTGCCAGCAGCTCGGACAGGGGGATAAACGAGCAGTACTTC. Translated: CASSSDRGINEQYF.